Listed below are T cell receptor beta chains from one sample, sequenced in a study of blood T cell repertoires in COVID-19. Clones were sequenced by immunoSEQ multiplex PCR, and TCRdb holds only the in-frame ones, with some missing. The sample comprises about 210,000 clones, over 75% of which are singletons, and less than 8% rests with the top ten. The sequenced sample consisted of PBMCs or T cells enriched from blood (not recorded which). The receptors shown here come from a young man in a cohort exposed to, infected with or recovered from COVID-19 (not recorded which). Each CDR3 is given with its conserved first and last residue. D genes are given only for firm matches. Clone size appears in some rows only: once, few, many, or a class for an expanded clone.

clone size,J gene,D gene,V gene,CDR3 protein,CDR3 DNA
.,TRBJ1-1,.,TRBV12-5,CASLDRRLGRHTEAFF,TGTGCTAGTCTTGACCGCCGTTTGGGGCGCCACACTGAAGCTTTCTTT
.,TRBJ2-7,TRBD2,TRBV14,CASSQELAGGPYEQYF,TGTGCCAGCAGCCAGGAACTAGCGGGAGGGCCCTACGAGCAGTACTTC
.,TRBJ2-7,.,TRBV27,CASSSSPGLGSGEQYF,TGTGCCAGCAGTTCCTCCCCGGGACTCGGTTCTGGCGAGCAGTACTTC
once,TRBJ1-2,TRBD1,TRBV28,CASHGTGHGYTF,TGTGCCAGCCACGGGACAGGCCATGGCTACACCTTC
once,TRBJ1-5,TRBD1,TRBV5-5,CASSLDRVVPYSNQPQHF,TGTGCCAGCAGCTTAGACAGGGTGGTTCCTTATAGCAATCAGCCCCAGCATTTT
.,TRBJ2-7,.,TRBV11-2,CASSFAVTYEQYF,TGTGCCAGCAGCTTTGCGGTGACCTACGAGCAGTACTTC
once,TRBJ1-3,.,TRBV19,CASSILDRDGNTIYF,TGTGCCAGTAGTATCCTCGATCGAGATGGAAACACCATATATTTT
.,TRBJ2-5,.,TRBV24-1,CATSDLQETQYF,TGTGCCACCAGTGACCTCCAAGAGACCCAGTACTTC
.,TRBJ1-5,TRBD1,TRBV10-2,CASSEIPRTGGRDQPQHF,TGCGCCAGCAGTGAGATTCCCCGGACAGGGGGCCGAGATCAGCCCCAGCATTTT
few,TRBJ2-3,.,TRBV6-1,CASSVSRLRDFDTQYF,TGTGCCAGCAGTGTGTCTCGACTCCGGGATTTTGATACGCAGTATTTT
.,TRBJ2-3,TRBD2,TRBV18,CASSPPSTSGGGDTQYF,TGTGCCAGCTCACCACCTTCCACTAGCGGAGGGGGGGATACGCAGTATTTT
.,TRBJ2-1,TRBD2,TRBV5-1,CASSLEGRAVLNEQFF,TGCGCCAGCAGCTTGGAAGGGAGGGCCGTTCTGAATGAGCAGTTCTTC
.,TRBJ2-7,TRBD1,TRBV14,CASSPWTGGIYEQYF,TGTGCCAGCAGCCCCTGGACAGGGGGGATCTACGAGCAGTACTTC
.,TRBJ2-7,.,TRBV9,CASSVGQLSSYEQYF,TGTGCCAGCAGCGTAGGACAGCTGAGCTCCTACGAGCAGTACTTC
once,TRBJ2-5,.,TRBV29-1,CSVNGHGVTETQYF,TGCAGCGTTAATGGGCACGGCGTGACAGAGACCCAGTACTTC
.,TRBJ2-5,TRBD1,TRBV6-2/TRBV6-3,CASSYPGQGQETQYF,TGTGCCAGCAGTTACCCGGGACAGGGTCAAGAGACCCAGTACTTC
once,TRBJ1-6,TRBD1,TRBV9,CASSVGAGGWANSPLHF,TGTGCCAGCAGCGTGGGGGCAGGGGGCTGGGCGAATTCACCCCTCCACTTT
.,TRBJ2-2,.,TRBV5-4,CASSLTGTTSTGELFF,TGTGCCAGCAGCTTGACAGGGACTACGAGCACCGGGGAGCTGTTTTTT
.,TRBJ2-2,TRBD2,TRBV28,CASRRSGGGNTGELFF,TGTGCCAGCAGACGCAGCGGGGGTGGGAACACCGGGGAGCTGTTTTTT
.,TRBJ2-3,TRBD1,TRBV7-2,CASSATGGRSTDTQYF,TGTGCCAGCAGCGCCACAGGGGGCAGGAGCACAGATACGCAGTATTTT
.,TRBJ2-1,TRBD2,TRBV6-2/TRBV6-3,CASSYSTSGRYNEQFF,TGTGCCAGCAGTTACTCGACTAGCGGGAGATACAATGAGCAGTTCTTC
once,TRBJ2-2,.,TRBV28,CASTQRESGELFF,TGTGCCAGCACCCAAAGAGAGTCCGGGGAGCTGTTTTTT
few,TRBJ2-2,TRBD1,TRBV7-2,CASSATGGTGELFF,TGTGCCAGCAGTGCGACAGGGGGCACCGGGGAGCTGTTTTTT
.,TRBJ1-6,TRBD1,TRBV7-9,CASSPRGSDNSPLHF,TGTGCCAGCAGCCCCAGGGGGTCAGATAATTCACCCCTCCACTTT
once,TRBJ1-4,TRBD1,TRBV7-9,CASSPGQGGTDEKLFF,TGTGCCAGCAGCCCTGGACAGGGAGGCACGGATGAAAAACTGTTTTTT
.,TRBJ2-5,TRBD1,TRBV27,CASSLFWTGDDGETQYF,TGTGCCAGCAGTTTATTTTGGACAGGGGACGATGGGGAGACCCAGTACTTC
.,TRBJ2-4,.,TRBV3-1/TRBV3-2,CASSHGGLIQYF,TGTGCCAGCAGCCACGGGGGGCTGATTCAGTACTTC
.,TRBJ1-5,TRBD1,TRBV4-1,CASSSQGVGGGSNQPQHF,TGCGCCAGCAGCTCTCAAGGTGTAGGGGGCGGCAGCAATCAGCCCCAGCATTTT
.,TRBJ2-2,.,TRBV5-1,CASGGAVETGELFF,TGCGCCAGCGGTGGGGCAGTGGAGACCGGGGAGCTGTTTTTT
.,TRBJ1-5,.,TRBV19,CAGRTHGSNQPQHF,TGTGCCGGTAGAACCCACGGGAGCAATCAGCCCCAGCATTTT
.,TRBJ1-2,.,TRBV9,CASTGGAENYGYTF,TGTGCCAGCACCGGGGGGGCGGAAAACTATGGCTACACCTTC
few,TRBJ2-4,.,TRBV24-1,CATSDSQGGVAKNIQYF,TGTGCCACCAGTGATTCGCAGGGAGGAGTGGCCAAAAACATTCAGTACTTC
.,TRBJ1-6,.,TRBV28,CASTARTRLLNSPLHF,TGTGCCAGCACCGCCCGTACCCGGTTACTCAATTCACCCCTCCACTTT
.,TRBJ1-1,.,TRBV9,CASSGNGRMNTEAFF,TGTGCCAGCAGCGGAAACGGGAGGATGAACACTGAAGCTTTCTTT
once,TRBJ2-5,TRBD2,TRBV5-4,CASSPGGGQETQYF,TGTGCCAGCAGCCCGGGGGGGGGACAAGAGACCCAGTACTTC
.,TRBJ2-3,TRBD1,TRBV27,CASNPGGRGQDTQYF,TGTGCCAGCAATCCTGGGGGCAGGGGGCAAGATACGCAGTATTTT
.,TRBJ1-1,.,TRBV28,CASSFGSFRKSDSFKAFF,TGTGCCAGCAGTTTTGGCTCGTTCCGTAAGTCGGACAGCTTTAAAGCTTTCTTT
.,TRBJ1-1,TRBD1,TRBV28,CASSETGRRTEAFF,TGTGCCAGCAGCGAGACAGGGCGCCGCACTGAAGCTTTCTTT
.,TRBJ2-7,TRBD2,TRBV4-1,CASSQSAGGTYEQYF,TGCGCCAGCAGCCAATCAGCGGGAGGGACTTACGAGCAGTACTTC
.,TRBJ2-3,TRBD2,TRBV27,CASSLLSRTSGTDTQYF,TGTGCCAGCAGTCTTCTCTCTAGGACTAGCGGGACAGATACGCAGTATTTT
.,TRBJ2-2,TRBD1,TRBV19,CASSRIGTGETGELFF,TGTGCCAGTAGCAGAATTGGGACAGGAGAGACCGGGGAGCTGTTTTTT
.,TRBJ2-1,TRBD2,TRBV4-2,CASSDIAASGWNNEQFF,TGTGCCAGCAGCGATATTGCGGCTAGCGGGTGGAACAATGAGCAGTTCTTC
once,TRBJ1-6,.,TRBV28,CASSLPSTPLHF,TGTGCCAGCAGTTTGCCGAGCACACCCCTCCACTTT
.,TRBJ2-2,.,TRBV19,CASIRGRGNTGELFF,TGTGCCAGTATTAGGGGGAGGGGGAACACCGGGGAGCTGTTTTTT
few,TRBJ1-5,.,TRBV19,CASSRALNTPQHF,TGTGCCAGTAGTAGGGCATTAAATACGCCCCAGCATTTT
.,TRBJ2-1,TRBD1,TRBV4-1,CASSHTLGTGDNEQFF,TGCGCCAGCAGCCATACCCTCGGGACAGGAGACAATGAGCAGTTCTTC
.,TRBJ1-1,.,TRBV10-3,CATDPGGTEAFF,TGTGCCACCGACCCTGGAGGCACTGAAGCTTTCTTT
.,TRBJ2-2,TRBD2,TRBV27,CASAGLAGNTGELFF,TGTGCCAGCGCTGGACTAGCGGGAAACACCGGGGAGCTGTTTTTT
.,TRBJ1-3,.,TRBV9,CASSVALVLSGNTIYF,TGTGCCAGCAGCGTAGCTCTAGTCCTTTCCGGAAACACCATATATTTT
.,TRBJ2-5,TRBD2,TRBV3-1/TRBV3-2,CASSQVGLAAQETQYF,TGTGCCAGCAGCCAAGTAGGACTAGCGGCACAAGAGACCCAGTACTTC
.,TRBJ1-3,.,TRBV11-2,CASSSRGSSGNTIYF,TGTGCCAGCAGCTCGCGGGGGAGCTCTGGAAACACCATATATTTT
.,TRBJ1-4,.,TRBV9,CASSVTGGAGAEKLFF,TGTGCCAGCAGCGTCACTGGGGGCGCAGGCGCGGAAAAACTGTTTTTT
.,TRBJ2-1,.,TRBV29-1,CSVEDAGVTNNEQFF,TGCAGCGTTGAAGATGCAGGGGTTACCAACAATGAGCAGTTCTTC
.,TRBJ1-5,.,TRBV3-1/TRBV3-2,CASSHSRGGNQPQHF,TGTGCCAGCAGCCATTCGAGAGGTGGCAATCAGCCCCAGCATTTT
.,TRBJ1-2,TRBD1,TRBV2,CASSGQGASYGYTF,TGTGCCAGCAGTGGACAGGGGGCTAGCTATGGCTACACCTTC